This T cell receptor (beta chain) was captured in a study of beta chain features in type 1 diabetes. All of the isolated RNA was reverse transcribed, so expressed TCRB transcripts were sequenced. Assay used: immunoSEQ multiplex PCR; TCRdb lists only in-frame clones, some missing. The sample includes more than 550,000 clones, roughly 13% seen only once; the top ten take 0.035% to 0.04%. General observations from the study: For type 1 diabetes patients, VDJ junctions showed fewer insertions and more deletions. Within each of all four CD4+ subsets, Type 1 diabetes patients had TCRB CDR3s that were moderately but significantly shorter. A closer apparent resemblance between naive, central memory and Treg TCRB repertoires was seen in patients than in healthy donors. Any HLA type influence on TCRB rearrangement was left unresolved here.

Germline V CDR1 and CDR2: SGDLS, YYNGEE. V lost 0 bases and J 0 bases, leaving 9 bases between the germline ends. This CDR3 spans 16 amino acids. Purity (above 98%) was reached by all sorted populations. Comments on this clone: Its antigen is currently unknown.

The sequence was collected from a man between 18 and 29 years old with type 1 diabetes. The sequencing sample was made of naive CD4+ T cells from blood. The chain employs TRBV9 and TRBJ2-2; D is unresolved. CDR3: CASSVEPGANTGELFF. In nucleotides, the CDR3 is TGTGCCAGCAGCGTAGAACCCGGAGCGAACACCGGGGAGCTGTTTTTT.